This T cell receptor beta chain comes out of a study of control samples from healthy donors and cancer patients (dated by TCRdb to 2019 to 2021). Receptors were amplified or captured by the immunoSEQ multiplex PCR assay. The table was pulled from immuneACCESS by TCRdb, which kept in-frame rearrangements only. Such tables lose some clones; where checked, under half of the loss comes from unresolved V genes, and the rest has no known cause. The sample table holds 130,000 to 150,000 clones, of which around 90% were seen once. Clones ranked in the top ten supply roughly 3.2% of the sample. Remarks on this clone: It lacks a known antigen. One end of the junction does not line up with germline, which may come from a read error.

The sample was blood. The TCR comes from a man in his thirties or forties in good health.

In nucleotide form, the sequence is TGCGCCAGCACCGCGGGAGTTGATGGCTGCACCTTC. This sequence encodes CASTAGVDGCTF. The chain couples TRBV5-1 to TRBJ1-2; the D segment cannot be called with confidence. The CDR3, cysteine through phenylalanine, is 12 amino acids long. CDR3 DNA only is kept here, 36 bases in frame from base 1. CDR1 and CDR2 are read off the germline V gene as SGHRS and YFSETQ.